Presented here are 21 T cell receptor beta chains from one specimen sequenced in a study of blood T cell repertoires in COVID-19. TCRdb's copy holds only in-frame clones and misses some; the assay was immunoSEQ multiplex PCR. There are around 100,000 clones in the sample; around four fifths occur only once, and roughly a tenth lies in the top ten. Sequenced sample: peripheral blood. These receptors were collected from a man aged 60 to 75 with active or convalescent COVID-19.

In regard to this clone: Distinct nucleotide sequences in the sample also encode this CDR3. The chain joins TRBV7-2 to TRBJ2-5; TRBD1 aligns across 9 bases. Germline lookup yields CDR1 SGHTA and CDR2 FQGNSA. The CDR3 contains 14 residues. V was pared by 3 bases and J by 5 bases, with 4 bases of the junction left unmatched. CDR3: CASSFNRGRETQYF. The CDR3 DNA is TGTGCCAGCAGCTTTAACAGGGGGCGTGAGACCCAGTACTTC.

This chain links TRBV19 with TRBJ2-3, with TRBD1 as a possible D gene (6 bases). The CDR3 runs 13 residues. Per the germline V gene, CDR1 is LNHDA and CDR2 is SQIVND (reference sequence). V lost 7 bases to trimming and J lost 1 base, with 9 bases between them. Here the CDR3 DNA reads TGTGCCAGTACTAACAGGGGCACAGATACGCAGTATTTT. It is translated as CASTNRGTDTQYF.

The J gene is TRBJ1-5, the V gene TRBV7-2; TRBD1 might be the D (6 bases). This CDR3 spans 15 amino acids. V was trimmed by 5 bases and J by 0 bases, leaving 11 bases between them. In germline, CDR1 is SGHTA, CDR2 FQGNSA. CDR3 protein: CASSNPGDSNQPQHF. The CDR3, as DNA: TGTGCCAGCAGCAACCCAGGGGATAGCAATCAGCCCCAGCATTTT.

The J gene is TRBJ2-1, the V gene TRBV7-3, with 9 bases that match TRBD1. Trimming removed 2 bases from V and 6 bases from J; junction bases left unmatched: 8. The CDR3 has 16 residues. Germline CDR1 reads SGHTA; CDR2 reads FQGTGA. Here the CDR3 reads CASSLYGTGSRNEQFF. Here the CDR3 DNA reads TGTGCCAGCAGCTTATATGGGACAGGGAGTCGCAATGAGCAGTTCTTC. Together with reference TRBV7-3 and TRBJ2-1, the CDR3 gives the full variable domain: GAGVSQTPSNKVTEKGKYVELRCDPISGHTALYWYRQSLGQGPEFLIYFQGTGAADDSGLPNDRFFAVRPEGSVSTLKIQRTERGDSAVYLCASSLYGTGSRNEQFFGPGTRLTVL.

V and J are TRBV9 and TRBJ2-1, with 8 bases that match TRBD2. This CDR3 region has 15 residues. Germline assignment: CDR1 SGDLS and CDR2 YYNGEE. Trimming took 0 bases from V and 5 from J; bases not matched to a gene: 4. The CDR3 DNA follows: TGTGCCAGCAGCGTAGCTACACTAGCGGACAATGAGCAGTTCTTC. It yields the protein CASSVATLADNEQFF. Using reference TRBV9 and TRBJ2-1 for the parts outside the CDR3, the full variable domain is DSGVTQTPKHLITATGQRVTLRCSPRSGDLSVYWYQQSLDQGLQFLIQYYNGEERAKGNILERFSAQQFPDLHSELNLSSLELGDSALYFCASSVATLADNEQFFGPGTRLTVL.

V and J are TRBV2 and TRBJ2-5; TRBD1 matches at 10 bases. J gave up 7 bases and V 8 bases, and 16 bases lay outside the gene matches. Germline lookup yields CDR1 SNHLY and CDR2 FYNNEI. The CDR3 runs 16 residues. The CDR3 is CASGDPGTGVLGTQYF. In nucleotides, the CDR3 is TGTGCCAGCGGGGACCCCGGGACAGGGGTTCTCGGGACCCAGTACTTC. Using reference TRBV2 and TRBJ2-5 for the parts outside the CDR3, the full variable domain is EPEVTQTPSHQVTQMGQEVILRCVPISNHLYFYWYRQILGQKVEFLVSFYNNEISEKSEIFDDQFSVERPDGSNFTLKIRSTKLEDSAMYFCASGDPGTGVLGTQYFGPGTRLLVL.

This chain joins TRBV9 and TRBJ2-3, with TRBD2 matching 8 bases. The trim removed 4 bases at V and 4 bases at J, leaving 5 bases unmatched. The CDR3 length is 14 residues. The germline CDR1 and CDR2 sequences are SGDLS and YYNGEE. The CDR3 is CASSPGTRSDTQYF. DNA for the CDR3: TGTGCCAGCAGCCCCGGGACTAGATCAGATACGCAGTATTTT. The variable domain in full, completed from reference TRBV9 and TRBJ2-3, reads DSGVTQTPKHLITATGQRVTLRCSPRSGDLSVYWYQQSLDQGLQFLIQYYNGEERAKGNILERFSAQQFPDLHSELNLSSLELGDSALYFCASSPGTRSDTQYFGPGTRLTVL.

V and J are TRBV2 and TRBJ2-3; TRBD2 matches at 10 bases. The germline V gene encodes CDR1 SNHLY and CDR2 FYNNEI. The V and J ends lost 7 bases and 4 bases, in that order; junction bases with no gene match: 5. This CDR3 is 14 amino acids long. As DNA, the CDR3 is TGTGCCAGCAACCTAGCGGGAGTATCAGATACGCAGTATTTT. Translating it yields CASNLAGVSDTQYF. The variable domain in full, with the rest retrieved from reference TRBV2 and TRBJ2-3, is EPEVTQTPSHQVTQMGQEVILRCVPISNHLYFYWYRQILGQKVEFLVSFYNNEISEKSEIFDDQFSVERPDGSNFTLKIRSTKLEDSAMYFCASNLAGVSDTQYFGPGTRLTVL.

The chain has TRBV19 and TRBJ2-1; 9 bases map to TRBD1. Germline V gene sequence: CDR1 LNHDA, CDR2 SQIVND (reference sequence). The length of the CDR3 is 16 residues. Germline trimming cut 7 bases from V and 7 bases from J; bases unmatched to any gene: 14. CDR3: CASTTSGQGPDNEQFF. DNA of the CDR3: TGTGCCAGTACCACCTCGGGACAGGGACCAGATAATGAGCAGTTCTTC.

CDR3 bases: TGTGCCAGCAGCTTAAGCCCCCCCGAGGGCAATCAGCCCCAGCATTTT. Its translation: CASSLSPPEGNQPQHF. This chain uses TRBV7-2 with TRBJ1-5; D is unresolved. The V end was cut by 2 bases, the J end by 2 bases, with 13 bases between. This CDR3 is 16 amino acids long. From germline, CDR1 is SGHTA and CDR2 FQGNSA.

V usage is TRBV5-6 and J usage is TRBJ2-7, with 11 positions matching TRBD1. Germline CDR1 and CDR2: SGHDT and YYEEEE. The CDR3 extends over 15 amino acids. With V trimmed by 5 bases and J by 2 bases, 6 bases remained unmatched. The CDR3 DNA reads as TGTGCCAGCAGTACGGGACAGGGGGGTCCCTACGAGCAGTACTTC. Its translation is CASSTGQGGPYEQYF.

The V gene is TRBV7-2, the J gene TRBJ1-3, with 7 bases that match TRBD1. Unmatched junction bases numbered 4, after V lost 7 bases and J lost 4 bases. This CDR3 comprises 13 residues. Germline CDR1 reads SGHTA; CDR2 reads FQGNSA. CDR3 residues: CASIKGAGNTIYF. The CDR3 region has the DNA TGTGCCAGCATAAAGGGGGCGGGAAACACCATATATTTT.

The V call is TRBV5-1, the J call TRBJ2-5; possibly TRBD1 for D (6 bases). Germline V lookup: CDR1 SGHRS, CDR2 YFSETQ. CDR3 length: 16 amino acids. Trimming stripped 4 bases from V and 2 bases from J, with 18 bases between. In DNA form, the CDR3 reads TGCGCCAGCAGCCTGAGCAGCTCAGGGGTTCAAGAGACCCAGTACTTC. Translating it yields CASSLSSSGVQETQYF.

This clone has a single count. The CDR3, as DNA: TGTGCCAGCAGTCCCTCAGGGCGATGGGATGGCTACACCTTC. This encodes CASSPSGRWDGYTF. This chain connects TRBV6-5 to TRBJ1-2, with D possibly matching TRBD1 (5 bases). Trimming left V 5 bases short and J 6 bases short, with 16 bases between. The V gene's germline CDR1 is MNHEY and CDR2 SVGAGI. There are 14 residues in the CDR3.

DNA for the CDR3: TGTGCCAGCAGTGACTTTAGCGGGAGTTACGAGCAGTACTTC. As protein: CASSDFSGSYEQYF. The chain combines TRBV2 with TRBJ2-7, with 9 bases lining up with TRBD2. V trimming: 3 bases; J trimming: 4 bases; junction bases outside the gene matches: 4. The CDR3 contains 14 residues. Germline V lookup: CDR1 SNHLY, CDR2 FYNNEI.

The CDR3 is CASSLSEGRNQPQHF. As DNA, the CDR3 is TGTGCCAGCAGCCTAAGCGAGGGTCGCAATCAGCCCCAGCATTTT. The V gene is TRBV7-2, the J gene TRBJ1-5; D is uncertain. The CDR3 covers 15 residues. The V end lost 5 bases, the J end lost 2 bases, and 13 bases lay between the germline ends. Germline loops: CDR1 SGHTA, CDR2 FQGNSA. The entire variable domain, with the rest obtained from reference TRBV7-2 and TRBJ1-5, is as follows: GAGVSQSPSNKVTEKGKDVELRCDPISGHTALYWYRQSLGQGLEFLIYFQGNSAPDKSGLPSDRFSAERTGGSVSTLTIQRTQQEDSAVYLCASSLSEGRNQPQHFGDGTRLSIL.

The genes are TRBV6-5 and TRBJ1-4, with D possibly TRBD1 on 6 matching bases. The CDR3 consists of 14 residues. Germline CDR1 reads MNHEY; CDR2 reads SVGAGI. V was trimmed by 7 bases and J by 7 bases, leaving 16 bases between them. The CDR3 DNA follows: TGTGCCAGCAAAGTGGGGGGGCAAGGTGAAAAACTGTTTTTT. It translates to CASKVGGQGEKLFF.

The rearrangement joins TRBV7-8 to TRBJ2-1; 11 bases match TRBD2. Germline CDR1 reads SGHVS; CDR2 reads FQNEAQ. The V and J ends lost 5 bases and 7 bases, in that order; junction bases with no gene match: 4. This CDR3 comprises 14 residues. The CDR3 reads CASSLWTSGNEQFF. CDR3 coding DNA: TGTGCCAGCAGCCTCTGGACTAGCGGGAATGAGCAGTTCTTC. The full variable domain, rest sourced from reference TRBV7-8 and TRBJ2-1, is GAGVSQSPRYKVAKRGQDVALRCDPISGHVSLFWYQQALGQGPEFLTYFQNEAQLDKSGLPSDRFFAERPEGSVSTLKIQRTQQEDSAVYLCASSLWTSGNEQFFGPGTRLTVL.

The chain has TRBV5-4 and TRBJ2-7; possibly TRBD1 for D (6 bases). This CDR3 is built from 15 residues. CDR1 is SGHNT, CDR2 YYREEE, per germline (reference sequence). The V end lost 2 bases, the J end lost 2 bases, and 14 bases lay between the germline ends. The CDR3 nucleotides read TGTGCCAGCAGCTTAGCCAGGGGAAATGCCTACGAGCAGTACTTC. Translating gives CASSLARGNAYEQYF.

This chain connects TRBV10-3 to TRBJ2-1; possible D gene TRBD2, 5 bases. Germline V gives CDR1 ENHRY, CDR2 SYGVKD. V was trimmed by 0 bases and J by 0 bases, leaving 15 bases between them. The CDR3 is 18 residues long. The CDR3 spells CAISESPLSGTSYNEQFF. CDR3 in DNA: TGTGCCATCAGTGAGTCACCCCTCAGCGGTACCTCCTACAATGAGCAGTTCTTC.

V usage is TRBV28 and J usage is TRBJ2-4, with TRBD1 as a possible D gene (7 bases). Deletions cut 8 bases from V and 3 bases from J, with 11 bases between. The CDR3 runs 13 residues. CDR1 and CDR2 (germline): MDHEN, SYDVKM. The CDR3 sequence is CASGQGGKNIQYF. For the CDR3, the DNA is TGTGCCAGCGGGCAGGGGGGCAAAAACATTCAGTACTTC.